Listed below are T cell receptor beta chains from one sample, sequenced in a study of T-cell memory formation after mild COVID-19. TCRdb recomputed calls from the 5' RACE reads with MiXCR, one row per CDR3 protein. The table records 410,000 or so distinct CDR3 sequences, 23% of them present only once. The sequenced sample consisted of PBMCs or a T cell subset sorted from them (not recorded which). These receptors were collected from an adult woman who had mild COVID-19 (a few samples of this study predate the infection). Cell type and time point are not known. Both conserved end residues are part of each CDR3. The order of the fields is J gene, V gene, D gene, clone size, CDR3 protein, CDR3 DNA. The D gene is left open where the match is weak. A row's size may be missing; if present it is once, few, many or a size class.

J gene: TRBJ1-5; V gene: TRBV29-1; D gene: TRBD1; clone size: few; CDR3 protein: CSVKQGGSNQPQHF; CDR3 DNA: TGCAGCGTTAAACAGGGGGGAAGCAATCAGCCCCAGCATTTT
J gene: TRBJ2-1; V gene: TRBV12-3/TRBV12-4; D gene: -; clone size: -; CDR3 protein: CASSQSGEAYNEQFF; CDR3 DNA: TGTGCCAGCAGCCAATCAGGGGAGGCCTACAATGAGCAGTTCTTC
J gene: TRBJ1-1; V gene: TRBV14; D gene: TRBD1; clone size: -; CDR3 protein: CASSQDETGVFGKSFF; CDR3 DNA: TGTGCCAGCAGCCAAGATGAGACAGGGGTTTTTGGCAAGAGTTTCTTT
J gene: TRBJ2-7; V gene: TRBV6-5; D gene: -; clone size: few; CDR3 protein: CASISTGGVEQYF; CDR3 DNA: TGTGCCAGCATTTCAACAGGGGGGGTCGAGCAGTACTTC
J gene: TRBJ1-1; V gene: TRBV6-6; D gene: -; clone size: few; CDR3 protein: CASSYQGGEAFF; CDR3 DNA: TGTGCCAGCAGTTATCAAGGGGGTGAAGCTTTCTTT
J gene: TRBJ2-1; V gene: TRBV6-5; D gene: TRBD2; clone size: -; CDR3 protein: CASSVPKTSGNEQFF; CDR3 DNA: TGTGCCAGCAGCGTGCCAAAGACTAGCGGGAATGAGCAGTTCTTC
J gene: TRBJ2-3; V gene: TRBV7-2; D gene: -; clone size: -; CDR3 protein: CASSTDPMGDTQYF; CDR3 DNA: TGTGCCAGCAGCACTGATCCCATGGGAGATACGCAGTATTTT
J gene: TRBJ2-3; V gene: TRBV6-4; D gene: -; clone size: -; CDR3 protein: CASSDSMKDTQYF; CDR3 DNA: TGTGCCAGCAGTGACTCGATGAAAGATACGCAGTATTTT
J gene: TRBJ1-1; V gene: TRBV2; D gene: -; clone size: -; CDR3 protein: CASRTVNTEAFF; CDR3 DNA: TGTGCCAGTAGAACGGTGAACACTGAAGCTTTCTTT
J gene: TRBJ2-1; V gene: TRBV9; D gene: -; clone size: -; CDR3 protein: CASSASGNNEQFF; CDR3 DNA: TGTGCCAGCAGCGCCTCGGGTAACAATGAGCAGTTCTTC
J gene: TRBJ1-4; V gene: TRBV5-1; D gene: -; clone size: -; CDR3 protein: CASSLGSGNEKLFF; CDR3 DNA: TGCGCCAGCAGCTTGGGCAGCGGGAATGAAAAACTGTTTTTT
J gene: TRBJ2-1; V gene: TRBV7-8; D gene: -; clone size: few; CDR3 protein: CASSAPRYNEQFF; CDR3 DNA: TGTGCCAGCAGCGCCCCGAGGTACAATGAGCAGTTCTTC
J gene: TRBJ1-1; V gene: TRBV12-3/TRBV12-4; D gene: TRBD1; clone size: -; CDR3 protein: CASRRPGTGFNEAFF; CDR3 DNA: TGTGCCAGCAGGCGTCCCGGGACAGGGTTTAATGAAGCTTTCTTT
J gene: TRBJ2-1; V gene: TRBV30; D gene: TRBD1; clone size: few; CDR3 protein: CAWSVGPTGIGEQFF; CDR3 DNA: TGTGCCTGGAGTGTAGGGCCGACAGGGATAGGTGAGCAGTTCTTC
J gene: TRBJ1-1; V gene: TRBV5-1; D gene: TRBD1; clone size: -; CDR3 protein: CASSRTGGSGTEAFF; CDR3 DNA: TGCGCCAGCAGCAGAACAGGGGGCTCGGGCACTGAAGCTTTCTTT
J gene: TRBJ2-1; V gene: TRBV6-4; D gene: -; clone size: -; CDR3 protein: CASSDSVTSNEQFF; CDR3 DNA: TGTGCCAGCAGTGATTCGGTGACATCCAATGAGCAGTTCTTC
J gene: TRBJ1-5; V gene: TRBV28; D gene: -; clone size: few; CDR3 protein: CASSSASVTGREHF; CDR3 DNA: TGTGCCAGCAGTTCCGCCTCTGTCACAGGGCGGGAGCATTTT
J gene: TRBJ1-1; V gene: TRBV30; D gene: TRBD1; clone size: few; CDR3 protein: CAGDRRYTEAFF; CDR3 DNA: TGTGCCGGGGACAGGAGGTACACTGAAGCTTTCTTT
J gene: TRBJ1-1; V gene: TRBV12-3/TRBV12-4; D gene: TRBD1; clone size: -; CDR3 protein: CASSAPPGQGSSEAFF; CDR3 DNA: TGTGCCAGCAGTGCTCCACCGGGACAGGGGAGCTCTGAAGCTTTCTTT
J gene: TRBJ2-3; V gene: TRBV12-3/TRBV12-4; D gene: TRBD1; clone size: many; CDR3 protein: CASSPRGPSTDTQYF; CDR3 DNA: TGTGCCAGCAGCCCCAGGGGGCCTAGCACAGATACGCAGTATTTT
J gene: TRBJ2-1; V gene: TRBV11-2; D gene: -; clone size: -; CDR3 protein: CASSLEGENRALYNEQFF; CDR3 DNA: TGTGCCAGCAGCTTAGAAGGAGAAAACAGGGCCCTCTACAATGAGCAGTTCTTC
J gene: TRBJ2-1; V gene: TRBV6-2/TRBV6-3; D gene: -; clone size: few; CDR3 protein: CASSSPSSSYNEQFF; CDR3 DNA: TGTGCCAGCAGCTCTCCGTCCAGCTCCTACAATGAGCAGTTCTTC
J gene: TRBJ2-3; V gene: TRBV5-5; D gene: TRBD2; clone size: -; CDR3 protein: CASSWMGLAGADTQYF; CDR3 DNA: TGTGCCAGCAGCTGGATGGGACTAGCGGGGGCAGATACGCAGTATTTT
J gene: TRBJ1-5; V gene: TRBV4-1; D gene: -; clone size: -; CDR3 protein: CASSQDGTNQPQHF; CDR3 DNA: TGCGCCAGCAGCCAAGATGGGACTAATCAGCCCCAGCATTTT
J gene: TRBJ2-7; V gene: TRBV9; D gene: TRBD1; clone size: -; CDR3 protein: CASSVAPPGQGGYEQYF; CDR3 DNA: TGTGCCAGCAGCGTAGCCCCACCAGGACAGGGGGGGTACGAGCAGTACTTC
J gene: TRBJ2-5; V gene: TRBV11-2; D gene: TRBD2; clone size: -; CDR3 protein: CASSPGTSGGWEGTQYF; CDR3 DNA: TGTGCCAGCAGCCCCGGGACTAGCGGGGGATGGGAGGGGACCCAGTACTTC
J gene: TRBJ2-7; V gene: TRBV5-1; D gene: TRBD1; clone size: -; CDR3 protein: CASSSDRGGEQYF; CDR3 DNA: TGCGCCAGCAGCTCAGACAGGGGTGGGGAGCAGTACTTC
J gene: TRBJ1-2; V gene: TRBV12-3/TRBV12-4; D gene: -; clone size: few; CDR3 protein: CASSLLLNYGYTF; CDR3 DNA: TGTGCCAGCAGTTTGTTACTAAACTATGGCTACACCTTC
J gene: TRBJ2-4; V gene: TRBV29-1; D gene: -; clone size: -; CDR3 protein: CSVGAGNIQYF; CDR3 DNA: TGCAGCGTCGGGGCGGGGAACATTCAGTACTTC
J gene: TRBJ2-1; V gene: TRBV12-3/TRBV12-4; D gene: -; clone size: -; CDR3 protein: CASSFGGVWTAYNEQFF; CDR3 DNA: TGTGCCAGCAGTTTTGGGGGGGTTTGGACAGCTTACAATGAGCAGTTCTTC
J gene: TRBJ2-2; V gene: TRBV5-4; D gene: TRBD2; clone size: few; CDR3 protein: CASSFKPQAGVRAGELFF; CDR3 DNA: TGTGCCAGCAGCTTTAAACCCCAGGCGGGGGTAAGGGCCGGGGAGCTGTTTTTT
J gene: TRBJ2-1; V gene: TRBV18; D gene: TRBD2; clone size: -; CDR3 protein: CASSPVTSGRVLREQFF; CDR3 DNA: TGTGCCAGCTCACCCGTTACCAGCGGGAGGGTCCTCCGAGAGCAGTTCTTC
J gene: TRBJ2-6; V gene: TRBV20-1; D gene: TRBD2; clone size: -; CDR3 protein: CSATSWTSGRSGANVLTF; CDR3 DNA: TGCAGTGCAACCTCCTGGACTAGCGGCCGCTCTGGGGCCAACGTCCTGACTTTC
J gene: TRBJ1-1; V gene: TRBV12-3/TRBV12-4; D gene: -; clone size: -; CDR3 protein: CASSLGGADTEAFF; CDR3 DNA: TGTGCCAGCAGTTTAGGGGGGGCGGACACTGAAGCTTTCTTT
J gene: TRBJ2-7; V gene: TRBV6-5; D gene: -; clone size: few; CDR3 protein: CASSYSSLAQTYEQYF; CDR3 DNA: TGTGCCAGCAGTTATTCGAGCCTAGCGCAAACCTACGAGCAGTACTTC
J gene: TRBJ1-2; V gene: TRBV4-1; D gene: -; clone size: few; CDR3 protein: CASSQAGTPNYGYTF; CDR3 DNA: TGCGCCAGCAGCCAAGCCGGGACACCTAACTATGGCTACACCTTC
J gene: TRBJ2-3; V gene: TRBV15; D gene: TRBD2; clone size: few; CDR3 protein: CATSLRGRSGDTQYF; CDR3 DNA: TGTGCCACCAGCCTTCGCGGGAGAAGTGGTGATACGCAGTATTTT
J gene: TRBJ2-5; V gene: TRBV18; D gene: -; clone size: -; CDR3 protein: CASSSRAERETQYF; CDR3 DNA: TGTGCCAGCTCATCTCGCGCTGAACGGGAGACCCAGTACTTC